The 28 T cell receptor beta chains given below trace back to one sample, sequenced in a study of shared clonotypes between healthy human individuals (dated by TCRdb to 2019 to 2021). Libraries came from the immunoSEQ multiplex PCR assay. TCRdb stores this immuneACCESS table with in-frame sequences only. Part of the clones is absent; in the studies checked, under half of the shortfall reflects unresolved V genes, and no reason is known for the rest. The sample records 2 million to 2.5 million clones, under 97% of which are singletons. The ten largest clones add up to roughly 0.13% of the sample. The sequenced sample was naive CD4+ T cells sorted from blood. The meaning of the sample's cell subset or site label: CD45RA+ positively selected. All receptors come from a man aged 18 to 30 in good health.

J is TRBJ2-7 and V is TRBV5-1; the D gene is possibly TRBD1 (5 bases). Trimming left V 0 bases short and J 1 base short, with 11 bases between. The CDR3 extends over 15 amino acids. Germline V gene data show CDR1 as SGHRS and CDR2 as YFSETQ. The CDR3 region is CASSLVTDTSYEQYF. As DNA, the CDR3 is TGCGCCAGCAGCTTGGTGACGGACACGTCCTACGAGCAGTACTTC.

The chain employs TRBV5-1 and TRBJ2-5; D might be TRBD2 (6 bases). CDR1 is SGHRS, CDR2 YFSETQ, per germline. The CDR3 spans 15 residues. V was shortened by 3 bases and J by 2 bases, with 14 bases between the two germline ends. CDR3 coding DNA: TGCGCCAGCAGCTCTCTACCGGGAGCACAAGAGACCCAGTACTTC. It codes for CASSSLPGAQETQYF.

This clone was counted once. The genes are TRBV29-1 and TRBJ2-2; tentative D call: TRBD2 (6 bases). The CDR3 is made up of 15 amino acids. The V gene lost 2 bases and the J gene lost 0 bases, with 10 bases spanning the gap. Germline loops: CDR1 SQVTM, CDR2 ANQGSEA. The CDR3 spells CSVELADTNTGELFF. In DNA form, the CDR3 reads TGCAGCGTTGAATTAGCGGACACGAACACCGGGGAGCTGTTTTTT.

The chain carries TRBV5-1 and TRBJ2-3; 10 bases fit TRBD1. V lost 4 bases and J lost 0; bases outside the gene matches: 8. Germline CDR1 SGHRS, CDR2 YFSETQ. The CDR3 sequence is 17 residues long. The CDR3 here is CASSPRGQGISTDTQYF. The CDR3 coding sequence is TGCGCCAGCAGCCCCAGGGGACAGGGGATTAGCACAGATACGCAGTATTTT.

This clone was seen just once. The rearrangement joins TRBV4-1 to TRBJ2-5, with a possible D match to TRBD2 (8 bases). Germline V gene sequence: CDR1 MGHRA, CDR2 YSYEKL. CDR3 length: 17 residues. V lost 5 bases to trimming and J lost 5 bases, with 24 bases between them. The CDR3 DNA reads TGCGCCAGCAGCGAAGGGGGACCGGGACTAGGGGGCGAGACCCAGTACTTC. Translated: CASSEGGPGLGGETQYF.

The chain joins TRBV5-1 to TRBJ2-7; 9 positions match TRBD2. The junction had 3 bases not matched to a gene; V was cut back by 2 bases and J by 0 bases. Looked up from germline, CDR1 is SGHRS and CDR2 is YFSETQ. There are 15 residues in the CDR3. CDR3 region: CASSFVAGASYEQYF. The CDR3 DNA sequence: TGCGCCAGCAGCTTCGTAGCGGGGGCCTCCTACGAGCAGTACTTC.

The chain uses TRBV10-2 and TRBJ2-1; 13 bases are shared with TRBD2. The CDR3 sequence is 14 residues long. J gave up 9 bases and V 7 bases, and 6 bases lay outside the gene matches. Germline V gene lookup returns CDR1 WSHSY and CDR2 SAAADI. The CDR3 DNA reads as TGCGCCAGCAAACTAGCGGGGGGGCCTACTGAGCAGTTCTTC. Amino acid sequence: CASKLAGGPTEQFF.

The chain carries TRBV19 and TRBJ1-6; no clear D. Trimming took off 3 bases at V and 7 bases at J, with 16 bases between the two ends. Germline CDR1 reads LNHDA; CDR2 reads SQIVND (reference sequence). The CDR3 spans 16 residues. Written as DNA, the CDR3 is TGTGCCAGTAGTATGTACGGAGAAGTACGAAATTCACCCCTCCACTTT. As protein: CASSMYGEVRNSPLHF.

J is TRBJ1-5 and V is TRBV7-9; D possibly corresponds to TRBD1 (5 bases). The CDR3 totals 14 residues. The V end was cut by 6 bases, the J end by 7 bases, with 16 bases between. Germline CDR1 and CDR2: SEHNR and FQNEAQ (reference sequence). The DNA of the CDR3 is TGTGCCAGCAGTTCGAATTGGGGGTTGCAGCCCCAGCATTTT. It is translated as CASSSNWGLQPQHF.

The chain is built from TRBV19 and TRBJ1-2; possible D gene TRBD1, 5 bases. Trimming cost V 5 bases and J 4 bases, with 20 bases left between them. Germline V gene data show CDR1 as LNHDA and CDR2 as SQIVND (reference sequence). The CDR3 runs to 16 residues. The CDR3 DNA reads as TGTGCCAGTAGTCTTACCTCTCAGGGATTCCGCTATGGCTACACCTTC. Translation: CASSLTSQGFRYGYTF.

The chain uses TRBV5-1 and TRBJ1-2; D is perhaps TRBD1 (6 bases). Germline V gene sequence: CDR1 SGHRS, CDR2 YFSETQ. The ends were cut back, 3 bases at V and 5 bases at J, with 8 bases in the middle. The CDR3 extends over 12 amino acids. This CDR3 is CASSWTVYGYTF. The CDR3 bases are TGCGCCAGCAGCTGGACAGTTTATGGCTACACCTTC. The whole variable domain, filled in from reference TRBV5-1 and TRBJ1-2, reads KAGVTQTPRYLIKTRGQQVTLSCSPISGHRSVSWYQQTPGQGLQFLFEYFSETQRNKGNFPGRFSGRQFSNSRSEMNVSTLELGDSALYLCASSWTVYGYTFGSGTRLTVV.

The chain joins TRBV10-1 to TRBJ2-3, with D possibly being TRBD2 (5 bases). The germline V gene has CDR1 WNHNN and CDR2 SYGVQD (reference sequence). The CDR3 contains 13 residues. The V and J ends lost 8 bases and 5 bases respectively, with 14 bases between them. The CDR3: CASAATRRDTQYF. CDR3 in DNA: TGCGCCAGCGCGGCCACTAGAAGAGATACGCAGTATTTT.

The chain joins TRBV10-3 to TRBJ2-7; D could derive from TRBD1 or TRBD2 (6 bases each). With 4 bases removed from V and 3 bases from J, the gap between germline ends came to 16 bases. The CDR3 has 15 residues. CDR1 ENHRY and CDR2 SYGVKD come from the germline V gene. The CDR3 DNA is TGTGCCATCAGTGGGGGGGCAGGGTCAAACTACGAGCAGTACTTC. This encodes CAISGGAGSNYEQYF.

This clone was seen only once. The genes are TRBV11-2 and TRBJ1-4; D unclear. The germline CDR1 and CDR2 sequences are SGHAT and FQNNGV. The V and J ends lost 2 bases and 10 bases respectively, with 8 bases between them. This CDR3 is 12 amino acids long. The CDR3: CASSLSDGKLFF. The CDR3 coding sequence is TGTGCCAGCAGCTTATCCGACGGAAAACTGTTTTTT.

V usage is TRBV4-1 and J usage is TRBJ2-7; D may be TRBD2 (5 bases). Germline lookup yields CDR1 MGHRA and CDR2 YSYEKL. Trimming stripped 1 base from V and 0 bases from J, with 10 bases between. This CDR3 has 15 amino acids. In nucleotides, the CDR3 is TGCGCCAGCAGCCAAGCTGTGGGGAGCTCCTACGAGCAGTACTTC. Translation: CASSQAVGSSYEQYF.

A remark on this clone: Other DNA sequences in the sample encode the same CDR3. The V call is TRBV6-1, the J call TRBJ2-3; 11 bases align to TRBD1. The CDR3 consists of 16 residues. Germline CDR1 reads MNHNS; CDR2 reads SASEGT. The J segment lost 4 bases and the V segment lost 2 bases, leaving 5 bases of the junction unmatched. CDR3 DNA sequence: TGTGCCAGCAGTGAAAGAGGACAGGGGGCCTCAGATACGCAGTATTTT. It translates to CASSERGQGASDTQYF.

Notes on this clone: Other DNA sequences within the sample encode an identical CDR3. The chain uses TRBV5-4 and TRBJ1-4; no clear D. The germline CDR1 and CDR2 sequences are SGHNT and YYREEE (reference sequence). Between the trimmed V and J ends, which lost 3 bases and 7 bases, there was a span of 7 bases. CDR3 length equals 12 residues. CDR3 in amino acids: CASSSPGEKLFF. CDR3 bases: TGTGCCAGCAGCTCCCCTGGTGAAAAACTGTTTTTT. Full variable domain (outside the CDR3, taken from reference TRBV5-4 and TRBJ1-4): ETGVTQSPTHLIKTRGQQVTLRCSSQSGHNTVSWYQQALGQGPQFIFQYYREEENGRGNFPPRFSGLQFPNYSSELNVNALELDDSALYLCASSSPGEKLFFGSGTQLSVL.

The chain combines TRBV5-1 with TRBJ1-1, with TRBD1 as a possible D gene (6 bases). The germline V gene has CDR1 SGHRS and CDR2 YFSETQ. V was clipped by 4 bases and J by 1 base, with 11 bases between them. There are 14 residues in the CDR3. The CDR3 region is CASSPRDKNTEAFF. The CDR3 DNA is TGCGCCAGCAGCCCCCGGGACAAGAACACTGAAGCTTTCTTT.

V and J are TRBV6-1 and TRBJ1-5; weak D call: TRBD1 (6 bases). This CDR3 contains 15 residues. Trimming removed 6 bases from V and 3 bases from J, with 15 bases in between. CDR1 and CDR2 from the germline V gene are MNHNS and SASEGT. The DNA of the CDR3 is TGTGCCAGCAGGAAATCAGGGGATTTCAATCAGCCCCAGCATTTT. Protein sequence: CASRKSGDFNQPQHF.

V gene TRBV6-1 combines with J gene TRBJ1-3, with D hard to call. Germline V lookup: CDR1 MNHNS, CDR2 SASEGT. This CDR3 comprises 16 residues. The V gene lost 0 bases and the J gene lost 2 bases, with 11 bases spanning the gap. Here the CDR3 reads CASSEAGGTTGNTIYF. The CDR3 DNA reads TGTGCCAGCAGTGAAGCGGGCGGTACCACTGGAAACACCATATATTTT.

The chain uses TRBV27 and TRBJ1-2, with a weak D call TRBD1 (5 bases). The V end lost 7 bases, the J end lost 5 bases, and 14 bases lay between the germline ends. Germline V gene lookup returns CDR1 MNHEY and CDR2 SMNVEV (reference sequence). The CDR3 covers 13 residues. The CDR3 nucleotides read TGTGCCAGCAAACTAGGGGCGGATTATGGCTACACCTTC. This encodes CASKLGADYGYTF.

The chain carries TRBV29-1 and TRBJ1-2; a possible D gene is TRBD1 (5 bases). The V end was cut by 6 bases, the J end by 2 bases, with 13 bases between. The V gene's germline CDR1 is SQVTM and CDR2 ANQGSEA. The CDR3 contains 13 residues. The CDR3 coding sequence is TGCAGCGTCGAGTGGACACCGAACTATGGCTACACCTTC. Protein sequence: CSVEWTPNYGYTF.

V gene TRBV28 combines with J gene TRBJ1-2; D not certain. The CDR3 consists of 15 residues. Trimming shortened V by 6 bases and J by 3 bases, and 17 bases separated the two germline ends. Germline CDR1 is MDHEN and CDR2 is SYDVKM. The DNA for the CDR3 is TGTGCCAGCAGCCCTGGTCGGGCAGAAGACTATGGCTACACCTTC. Amino acids: CASSPGRAEDYGYTF.

This CDR3 reads CASSPRGRPELAKNIQYF. CDR3 DNA: TGCGCCAGCAGCCCCCGGGGCAGACCTGAACTAGCCAAAAACATTCAGTACTTC. The chain carries TRBV5-1 and TRBJ2-4; either TRBD1 or TRBD2 may supply D (5 bases each). Deletions cut 4 bases from V and 0 bases from J, with 20 bases between. Germline CDR1 reads SGHRS; CDR2 reads YFSETQ. This CDR3 contains 18 residues.

The V gene is TRBV10-2, the J gene TRBJ1-3; D ambiguous. Germline V gives CDR1 WSHSY, CDR2 SAAADI. V lost 0 bases and J lost 0, with 9 bases in between. The CDR3 length is 16 residues. The CDR3 DNA is TGCGCCAGCAGTGAGTCGTTCCGGGACTCTGGAAACACCATATATTTT. This codes for CASSESFRDSGNTIYF.

This chain connects TRBV5-1 to TRBJ2-1; TRBD1 or TRBD2 may be the D gene (6 bases each). Trimming removed 4 bases at V and 4 bases at J, with 15 bases between. CDR1 and CDR2 (germline): SGHRS, YFSETQ. This CDR3 is 15 amino acids long. In DNA, the CDR3 is TGCGCCAGCAGCCCCCCGGGGGCCCTATACAATGAGCAGTTCTTC. This codes for CASSPPGALYNEQFF.

The chain is built from TRBV6-1 and TRBJ1-6, with unresolved D. The ends were cut back, 1 base at V and 0 bases at J, with 4 bases in the middle. CDR1 is MNHNS and CDR2 is SASEGT in the germline V gene. The CDR3 extends over 15 amino acids. The CDR3 DNA follows: TGTGCCAGCAGTGAAGGGCCCTCCTATAATTCACCCCTCCACTTT. Its protein product is CASSEGPSYNSPLHF.

This clone was seen only once. V gene TRBV19 combines with J gene TRBJ1-2; the D is unclear. The CDR3 has 15 amino acids. Germline assignment: CDR1 LNHDA and CDR2 SQIVND (reference sequence). Trimming pared 3 bases from V and 0 bases from J, leaving 11 bases between. CDR3: CASSIGFAANYGYTF. The CDR3 region has the DNA TGTGCCAGTAGTATTGGGTTCGCCGCTAACTATGGCTACACCTTC. Full variable domain (remainder filled in from reference TRBV19 and TRBJ1-2): DGGITQSPKYLFRKEGQNVTLSCEQNLNHDAMYWYRQDPGQGLRLIYYSQIVNDFQKGDIAEGYSVSREKKESFPLTVTSAQKNPTAFYLCASSIGFAANYGYTFGSGTRLTVV.